This TCR beta chain was sequenced during a study of T cell changes during pregnancy in multiple sclerosis. This CDR3 spans 14 amino acids. CDR1 SNHLY and CDR2 FYNNEI come from the germline V gene. Trimming stripped 4 bases from V and 5 bases from J, with 12 bases between. TCRdb's copy holds only in-frame clones and misses some; the assay was immunoSEQ multiplex PCR. The table records about 72,000 clones, roughly 90% of them present only once. This specimen consisted of peripheral blood, obtained in the first trimester of pregnancy. This TCR derives from a female donor in good health, enrolled as a control in a pregnancy study. V and J are TRBV2 and TRBJ1-5, with unresolved D. The CDR3 bases are TGTGCCAGCAGTGGAATCGCGAGGGATCAGCCCCAGCATTTT. Translating gives CASSGIARDQPQHF. The complete variable domain, with remaining parts taken from reference TRBV2 and TRBJ1-5, reads EPEVTQTPSHQVTQMGQEVILRCVPISNHLYFYWYRQILGQKVEFLVSFYNNEISEKSEIFDDQFSVERPDGSNFTLKIRSTKLEDSAMYFCASSGIARDQPQHFGDGTRLSIL.